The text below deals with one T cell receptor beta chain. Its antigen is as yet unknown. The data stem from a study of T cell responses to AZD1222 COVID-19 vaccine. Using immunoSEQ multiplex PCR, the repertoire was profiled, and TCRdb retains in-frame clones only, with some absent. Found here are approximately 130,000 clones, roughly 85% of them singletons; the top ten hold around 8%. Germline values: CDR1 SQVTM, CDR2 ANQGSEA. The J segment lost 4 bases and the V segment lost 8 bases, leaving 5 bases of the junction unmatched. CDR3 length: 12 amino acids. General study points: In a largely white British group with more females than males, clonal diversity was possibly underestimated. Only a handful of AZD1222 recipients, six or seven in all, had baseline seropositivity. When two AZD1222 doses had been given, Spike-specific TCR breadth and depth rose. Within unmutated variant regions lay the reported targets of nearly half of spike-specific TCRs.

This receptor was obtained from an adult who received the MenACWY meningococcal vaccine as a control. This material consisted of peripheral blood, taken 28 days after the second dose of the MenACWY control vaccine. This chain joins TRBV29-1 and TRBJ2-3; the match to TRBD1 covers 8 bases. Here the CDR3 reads CSTRQGPDTQYF. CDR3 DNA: TGCAGCACTCGACAGGGGCCAGATACGCAGTATTTT.